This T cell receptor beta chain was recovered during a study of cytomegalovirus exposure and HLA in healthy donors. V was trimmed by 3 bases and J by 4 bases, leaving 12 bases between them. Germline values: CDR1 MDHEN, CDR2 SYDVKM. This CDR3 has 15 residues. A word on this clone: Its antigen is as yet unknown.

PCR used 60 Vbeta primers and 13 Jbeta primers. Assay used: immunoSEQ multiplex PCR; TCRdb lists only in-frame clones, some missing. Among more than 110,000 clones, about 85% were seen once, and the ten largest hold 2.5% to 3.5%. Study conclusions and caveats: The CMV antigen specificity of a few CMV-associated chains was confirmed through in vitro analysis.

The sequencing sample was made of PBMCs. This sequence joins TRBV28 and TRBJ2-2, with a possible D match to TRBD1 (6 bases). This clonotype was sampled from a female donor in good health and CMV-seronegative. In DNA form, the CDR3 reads TGTGCCAGCAGTTTTTTGGGGGCAGGCACCGGGGAGCTGTTTTTT. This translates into CASSFLGAGTGELFF.